This TCR beta chain was documented in a study of radiation and T cells in renal cell carcinoma. The study's findings and limits: In blood, top tumor clones expanded by 2 weeks, shrinking by 4.

Stated time point: blood 4 weeks post-SBRT, at nephrectomy. Sample treatment: 15 Gy SBRT to primary tumor, nephrectomy 4 weeks later. Nephrectomy followed 15 Gy stereotactic body radiation by 4 weeks. Serial blood draws occurred at baseline and 2 and 4 weeks post-SBRT. The tumor was a clear cell renal cell carcinoma. Measured with immunoSEQ multiplex PCR; TCRdb has only the in-frame clones, and not every one. The sample lists about 90,000 clones; 85% were seen once. In the case of this clone: What it binds is unknown.

The sample consisted of blood, taken from a patient whose treatment included radiotherapy and nephrectomy. The sequence was obtained from a man aged 50-59 years with renal cell carcinoma.

The CDR3 reads CASSLTGQGYGYTF. DNA of the CDR3: TGTGCCAGCAGCTTAACGGGACAGGGCTATGGCTACACCTTC. The rearrangement joins TRBV7-3 to TRBJ1-2; 9 nucleotides line up with TRBD1. The trim removed 0 bases at V and 4 bases at J, leaving 0 bases unmatched. Germline CDR1 SGHTA, CDR2 FQGTGA. The CDR3 loop spans 14 amino acids.